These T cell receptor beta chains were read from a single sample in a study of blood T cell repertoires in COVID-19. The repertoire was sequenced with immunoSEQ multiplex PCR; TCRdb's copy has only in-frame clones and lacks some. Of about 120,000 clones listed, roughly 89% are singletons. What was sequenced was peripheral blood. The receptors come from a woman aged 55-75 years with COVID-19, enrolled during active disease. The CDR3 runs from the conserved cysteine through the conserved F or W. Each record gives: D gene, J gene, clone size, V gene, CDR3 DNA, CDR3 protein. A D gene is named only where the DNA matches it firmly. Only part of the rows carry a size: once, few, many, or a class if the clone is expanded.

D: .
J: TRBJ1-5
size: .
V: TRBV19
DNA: TGTGCCACCCAGGCGTTAAATCAGCCCCAGCATTTT
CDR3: CATQALNQPQHF

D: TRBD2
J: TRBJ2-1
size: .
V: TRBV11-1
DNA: TGTGCCAGCAGCTTACCGGCTAGCGGTGCCTACAATGAGCAGTTCTTC
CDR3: CASSLPASGAYNEQFF

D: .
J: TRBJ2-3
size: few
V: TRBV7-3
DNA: TGTGCCAGCAGCTTAAGGACAGCCACAGATACGCAGTATTTT
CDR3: CASSLRTATDTQYF

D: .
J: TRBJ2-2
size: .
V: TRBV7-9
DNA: TGTGCCAGCAGCTTAGCCGACAGCACCGGGGAGCTGTTTTTT
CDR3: CASSLADSTGELFF

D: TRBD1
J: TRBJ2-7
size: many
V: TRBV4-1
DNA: TGCGCCAGCAGCCATTTGGGACAGGGCGCTAGCGAGCAGTACTTC
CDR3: CASSHLGQGASEQYF

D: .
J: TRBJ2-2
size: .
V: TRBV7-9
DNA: TGTGCCAGCAGCTTACGTAGAGTATCGAACACCGGGGAGCTGTTTTTT
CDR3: CASSLRRVSNTGELFF

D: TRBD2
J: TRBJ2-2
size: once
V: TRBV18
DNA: TGTGCCAGCACCCTAGGACTAGCGGGAGAAGTTGCTGCGAACACCGGGGAGCTGTTTTTT
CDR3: CASTLGLAGEVAANTGELFF

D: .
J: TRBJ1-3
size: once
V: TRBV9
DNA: TGTGCCAGCAGCTCAGGACAGACTGGAAACACCATATATTTT
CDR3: CASSSGQTGNTIYF

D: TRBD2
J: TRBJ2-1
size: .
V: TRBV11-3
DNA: TGTGCCAGCAGCCAGCGGGGGGGATACAATGAGCAGTTCTTC
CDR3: CASSQRGGYNEQFF

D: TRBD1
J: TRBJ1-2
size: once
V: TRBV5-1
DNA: TGCGCCAGCAGCTTGGAAGGACAGGGGGCTGGCTACACCTTC
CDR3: CASSLEGQGAGYTF

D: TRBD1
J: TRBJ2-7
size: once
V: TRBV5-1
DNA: TGCGCCAGCAGCTTGGGTGGACAGGGGTCCTACGAGCAGTACTTC
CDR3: CASSLGGQGSYEQYF

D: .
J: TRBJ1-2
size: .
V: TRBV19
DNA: TGTGCCAGTGAGAGAGCCGGCTATGGCTACACCTTC
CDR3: CASERAGYGYTF

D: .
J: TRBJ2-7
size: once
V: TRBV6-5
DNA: TGTGCCAGCAAAACAGGCGGGGGCAGGTCCTACGAGCAGTACTTC
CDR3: CASKTGGGRSYEQYF

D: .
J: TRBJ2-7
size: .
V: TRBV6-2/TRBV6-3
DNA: TGTGCCAGCAGCGGTGACCTAGGACTCAACACCTACGAGCAGTACTTC
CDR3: CASSGDLGLNTYEQYF

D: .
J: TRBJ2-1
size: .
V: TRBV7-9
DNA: TGTGCCAGTGAGTTCTCCGAGAATTCCTACAATGAGCAGTTCTTC
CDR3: CASEFSENSYNEQFF

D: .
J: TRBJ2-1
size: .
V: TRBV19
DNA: TGTGCCAGTAGTAACGGGGGTTACAATGAGCAGTTCTTC
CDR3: CASSNGGYNEQFF

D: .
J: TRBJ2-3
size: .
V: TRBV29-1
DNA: TGCAGCGTTGTCGGGACAACTAGCACAGATACGCAGTATTTT
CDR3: CSVVGTTSTDTQYF

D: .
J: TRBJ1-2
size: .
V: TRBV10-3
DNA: TGTGCCATCAGGGCAGGGTCGGATAACTATGGCTACACCTTC
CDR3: CAIRAGSDNYGYTF

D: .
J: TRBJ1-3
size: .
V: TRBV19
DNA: TGTGCCAGTAGGGGAGGGTTGACTGGAAACACCATATATTTT
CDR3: CASRGGLTGNTIYF

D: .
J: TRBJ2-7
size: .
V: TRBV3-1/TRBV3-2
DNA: TGTGCCAGCAGCCAAGTTAGGGGTCAGCAGTACTTC
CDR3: CASSQVRGQQYF

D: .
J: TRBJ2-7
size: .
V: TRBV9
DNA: TGTGCCAGCAGCGTCGACTCCCGGGACAACTCCTACGAGCAGTACTTC
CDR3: CASSVDSRDNSYEQYF

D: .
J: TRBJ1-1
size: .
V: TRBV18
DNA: TGTGCCAGCTCGGCTGACACTGAAGCTTTCTTT
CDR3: CASSADTEAFF